The rows below give T cell receptor beta chains drawn from one sample of a study of T cells of healthy individuals. TCRdb re-derived calls from the 5' RACE reads in MiXCR, one entry per CDR3 protein. The table records some 39,000 distinct CDR3 sequences, around 4.5% of them present only once. Every receptor here comes from a human donor in good health. Each CDR3 is given with its conserved first and last residue. The order of the fields is clone size, V gene, D gene, J gene, CDR3 DNA, CDR3 protein. A D gene is named only where the DNA matches it firmly. Only part of the rows carry a size: once, few, many, or a class if the clone is expanded.

abundance: many; v_gene: TRBV20-1; d_gene: .; j_gene: TRBJ1-1; CDR3nt: TGCAGTGCTAGGGGGACGGTGAACACTGAAGCTTTCTTT; CDR3aa: CSARGTVNTEAFF
abundance: many; v_gene: TRBV2; d_gene: TRBD1; j_gene: TRBJ1-5; CDR3nt: TGTGCCAGCAGTGAAGAGAGGAACAGGGGGCAGCCCCAGCATTTT; CDR3aa: CASSEERNRGQPQHF
abundance: many; v_gene: TRBV11-2; d_gene: .; j_gene: TRBJ2-3; CDR3nt: TGTGCCAGCAGCTTAGAGACAGGCCTTAGAAATAAGTATTTT; CDR3aa: CASSLETGLRNKYF
abundance: .; v_gene: TRBV23-1; d_gene: .; j_gene: TRBJ2-5; CDR3nt: TGCGCCAGCATCCCCCCGAGGCGACACTTGGGGGGAGAGACCCAGTACTTC; CDR3aa: CASIPPRRHLGGETQYF
abundance: many; v_gene: TRBV10-3; d_gene: TRBD1; j_gene: TRBJ1-2; CDR3nt: TGTGCCATCACCAATGGACAGGGGAGCCATGGCTACACCTTC; CDR3aa: CAITNGQGSHGYTF
abundance: few; v_gene: TRBV12-3/TRBV12-4; d_gene: .; j_gene: TRBJ1-6; CDR3nt: TGTGCCAGCAGTTTAAGGACCGGCGGATTGAGGAGGGAAATTTATAATTCACCCCTCCACTTT; CDR3aa: CASSLRTGGLRREIYNSPLHF
abundance: many; v_gene: TRBV12-3/TRBV12-4; d_gene: .; j_gene: TRBJ2-7; CDR3nt: TGTGCCAGCAGTTTAGGACCGCGTTCGTACGAGCAGTACTTC; CDR3aa: CASSLGPRSYEQYF
abundance: .; v_gene: TRBV3-1; d_gene: .; j_gene: TRBJ1-1; CDR3nt: TGTGCCAGCAGCCAAGGCGCAGGGAGGGTGAACACTGAAGCTTTCTTT; CDR3aa: CASSQGAGRVNTEAFF
abundance: few; v_gene: TRBV12-3/TRBV12-4; d_gene: TRBD1; j_gene: TRBJ2-7; CDR3nt: TGTGCCAGCAGTAGGACAGGGGGGGAAGAGCAGTACTTC; CDR3aa: CASSRTGGEEQYF
abundance: many; v_gene: TRBV4-2; d_gene: TRBD1; j_gene: TRBJ1-4; CDR3nt: TGTGCCAGCAGCCAAGAATCGGGACAGGGTTATGAAAAACTGTTTTTT; CDR3aa: CASSQESGQGYEKLFF
abundance: many; v_gene: TRBV28; d_gene: .; j_gene: TRBJ1-4; CDR3nt: TGTGCCAGCAGTTTTTCGTATAGGATGCCTAATGAAAAACTGTTTTTT; CDR3aa: CASSFSYRMPNEKLFF
abundance: .; v_gene: TRBV12-3/TRBV12-4; d_gene: .; j_gene: TRBJ1-5; CDR3nt: TGTGCCAGCAGTTTCAGCAATCAGCCCCAGCATTTT; CDR3aa: CASSFSNQPQHF
abundance: few; v_gene: TRBV3-1; d_gene: .; j_gene: TRBJ2-3; CDR3nt: TGTGCCAGCAGCCTTACCGGGGGAGGAGATACGCAGTATTTT; CDR3aa: CASSLTGGGDTQYF
abundance: many; v_gene: TRBV7-3; d_gene: TRBD2; j_gene: TRBJ2-5; CDR3nt: TGTGCCAGCAGCTTGGGACTAGCGGGAGTAGAGACCCAGTACTTC; CDR3aa: CASSLGLAGVETQYF
abundance: few; v_gene: TRBV7-9; d_gene: TRBD2; j_gene: TRBJ2-7; CDR3nt: TGTGCCAGCAGCCCGGGGGGGGCCTACGAGCAGTACTTC; CDR3aa: CASSPGGAYEQYF
abundance: .; v_gene: TRBV6-2/TRBV6-3; d_gene: .; j_gene: TRBJ2-7; CDR3nt: TGTGCCAGCACCAAAGGGGGATCCGGCGAGCAGTACTTC; CDR3aa: CASTKGGSGEQYF
abundance: .; v_gene: TRBV6-4; d_gene: TRBD2; j_gene: TRBJ2-1; CDR3nt: TGTGCCAGCAGTGACGCGGGAGGGGGCTACAATGAGCAGTTCTTC; CDR3aa: CASSDAGGGYNEQFF
abundance: many; v_gene: TRBV6-2/TRBV6-3; d_gene: .; j_gene: TRBJ2-7; CDR3nt: TGTGCCAGCTCATCGATTTCCTACGAGCAGTACTTC; CDR3aa: CASSSISYEQYF
abundance: few; v_gene: TRBV20-1; d_gene: TRBD2; j_gene: TRBJ2-3; CDR3nt: TGCAGTGCTAGTAGCGGGTGGGGAGATACGCAGTATTTT; CDR3aa: CSASSGWGDTQYF
abundance: few; v_gene: TRBV18; d_gene: .; j_gene: TRBJ2-7; CDR3nt: TGTGCCAGCTCCCGGCAGGTCTACGAGCAGTACTTC; CDR3aa: CASSRQVYEQYF
abundance: .; v_gene: TRBV6-1; d_gene: TRBD1; j_gene: TRBJ1-2; CDR3nt: TGTGCCAGCAGTGAAGAGGGACAGGGTTTGGGAGGCTACACCTTC; CDR3aa: CASSEEGQGLGGYTF
abundance: .; v_gene: TRBV6-2/TRBV6-3; d_gene: TRBD2; j_gene: TRBJ2-3; CDR3nt: TGTGCCAGCAGCCCTAGCGGGGTCAGCACAGATACGCAGTATTTT; CDR3aa: CASSPSGVSTDTQYF
abundance: many; v_gene: TRBV4-1; d_gene: TRBD2; j_gene: TRBJ2-5; CDR3nt: TGCGCCAGCAGCTCCCTCGTAAGCGGGGGGACCAAAGAGACCCAGTACTTC; CDR3aa: CASSSLVSGGTKETQYF
abundance: many; v_gene: TRBV4-1; d_gene: .; j_gene: TRBJ2-2; CDR3nt: TGCGCCAGCAGCCAAGAAACAAGTAACACCGGGGAGCTGTTTTTT; CDR3aa: CASSQETSNTGELFF
abundance: many; v_gene: TRBV20-1; d_gene: .; j_gene: TRBJ2-6; CDR3nt: TGCAGTGCTAGAGATCGCGCCTCTGGGGCCAACGTCCTGACTTTC; CDR3aa: CSARDRASGANVLTF
abundance: many; v_gene: TRBV12-3/TRBV12-4; d_gene: .; j_gene: TRBJ2-7; CDR3nt: TGTGCCAGCAGCTCCGGTTGGGGGAGGGAGCAGTACTTC; CDR3aa: CASSSGWGREQYF
abundance: .; v_gene: TRBV6-2/TRBV6-3; d_gene: .; j_gene: TRBJ2-5; CDR3nt: TGTGCCAGCAGAGTGACAGCAGGGGAGACCCAGTACTTC; CDR3aa: CASRVTAGETQYF
abundance: many; v_gene: TRBV6-4; d_gene: .; j_gene: TRBJ2-3; CDR3nt: TGTGCCAGCAGTGACACCATATTCGGGCGAGCAGATACGCAGTATTTT; CDR3aa: CASSDTIFGRADTQYF
abundance: many; v_gene: TRBV2; d_gene: .; j_gene: TRBJ2-6; CDR3nt: TGTGCCAGCAGCCTCCTTCAATTGGCCAACGTCCTGACTTTC; CDR3aa: CASSLLQLANVLTF
abundance: few; v_gene: TRBV6-1; d_gene: .; j_gene: TRBJ1-1; CDR3nt: TGTGCCAGCAGTGCGGACGAGGCCACTGAAGCTTTCTTT; CDR3aa: CASSADEATEAFF
abundance: many; v_gene: TRBV3-1; d_gene: .; j_gene: TRBJ1-5; CDR3nt: TGTGCCAGCAGCCAAGGTTATAGCAATCAGCCCCAGCATTTT; CDR3aa: CASSQGYSNQPQHF
abundance: many; v_gene: TRBV6-4; d_gene: TRBD1; j_gene: TRBJ2-3; CDR3nt: TGTGCCAGCAGTGAAGGACAGGGCGGCACAGATACGCAGTATTTT; CDR3aa: CASSEGQGGTDTQYF
abundance: many; v_gene: TRBV6-1; d_gene: TRBD2; j_gene: TRBJ2-4; CDR3nt: TGTGCCAGCAGCCGGGGACTAGTTTTAGCCAAAAACATTCAGTACTTC; CDR3aa: CASSRGLVLAKNIQYF
abundance: many; v_gene: TRBV4-1; d_gene: .; j_gene: TRBJ2-1; CDR3nt: TGCGCCAGCAGCCAAGTCCGGAACAATGAGCAGTTCTTC; CDR3aa: CASSQVRNNEQFF
abundance: many; v_gene: TRBV20-1; d_gene: .; j_gene: TRBJ1-6; CDR3nt: TGCAGTGCTAAAGTCCGCAATTCACCCCTCCACTTT; CDR3aa: CSAKVRNSPLHF
abundance: many; v_gene: TRBV5-4; d_gene: TRBD2; j_gene: TRBJ2-3; CDR3nt: TGTGCCAGCAGCTTGGTGGCGGGAGTAGGAATAGATACGCAGTATTTT; CDR3aa: CASSLVAGVGIDTQYF
abundance: few; v_gene: TRBV2; d_gene: .; j_gene: TRBJ1-1; CDR3nt: TGTGCCAGCAGTGAAAAAGGGGTTGTTGGAACTGAAGCTTTCTTT; CDR3aa: CASSEKGVVGTEAFF
abundance: .; v_gene: TRBV19; d_gene: .; j_gene: TRBJ1-1; CDR3nt: TGTGCCAGTAGTATAGCGGGGACTAACACTGAAGCTTTCTTT; CDR3aa: CASSIAGTNTEAFF
abundance: many; v_gene: TRBV4-3; d_gene: .; j_gene: TRBJ1-1; CDR3nt: TGCGCCAGCAGCCAAGATAGCATAGGGGTGAACACTGAAGCTTTCTTT; CDR3aa: CASSQDSIGVNTEAFF
abundance: many; v_gene: TRBV20-1; d_gene: .; j_gene: TRBJ1-6; CDR3nt: TGCAGTGCTACCCCGGCGAGGTGGGGTTCACCCCTCCACTTT; CDR3aa: CSATPARWGSPLHF
abundance: few; v_gene: TRBV6-1; d_gene: TRBD1; j_gene: TRBJ1-1; CDR3nt: TGTGCCAGCAGTGAAGCTGGGACAGGGGGCACTGAAGCTTTCTTT; CDR3aa: CASSEAGTGGTEAFF
abundance: many; v_gene: TRBV2; d_gene: .; j_gene: TRBJ2-3; CDR3nt: TGTGCCAGCAGTGAAAGGCCGACTAGCACAGATACGCAGTATTTT; CDR3aa: CASSERPTSTDTQYF
abundance: many; v_gene: TRBV7-9; d_gene: .; j_gene: TRBJ2-7; CDR3nt: TGTGCCAGCACGGCAGGTTCAGCTAATAAGGAGTACTTC; CDR3aa: CASTAGSANKEYF
abundance: many; v_gene: TRBV4-2; d_gene: TRBD2; j_gene: TRBJ2-1; CDR3nt: TGTGCCAGCAGCCAAGAGGGGACTAGCGGACACAATGAGCAGTTCTTC; CDR3aa: CASSQEGTSGHNEQFF
abundance: few; v_gene: TRBV11-2; d_gene: TRBD1; j_gene: TRBJ1-1; CDR3nt: TGTGCCAGCAGCCAGACAGGGATTATCGAAGCTTTCTTT; CDR3aa: CASSQTGIIEAFF
abundance: many; v_gene: TRBV20-1; d_gene: TRBD1; j_gene: TRBJ1-2; CDR3nt: TGCAGTGCTCAGGGGGGGGACAGGTCGTATGGCTACACCTTC; CDR3aa: CSAQGGDRSYGYTF
abundance: many; v_gene: TRBV28; d_gene: .; j_gene: TRBJ2-2; CDR3nt: TGTGCCAGCAGTTTAGAAACCGGGGAGCTGTTTTTT; CDR3aa: CASSLETGELFF
abundance: many; v_gene: TRBV14; d_gene: .; j_gene: TRBJ2-1; CDR3nt: TGTGCCAGCAGCCAAGATTGGATGGGGGCTGAGCAGTTCTTC; CDR3aa: CASSQDWMGAEQFF
abundance: .; v_gene: TRBV6-5; d_gene: .; j_gene: TRBJ2-1; CDR3nt: TGTGCCAGCAGTAGACAGGGAGGCGAGCAGTTCTTC; CDR3aa: CASSRQGGEQFF
abundance: many; v_gene: TRBV10-3; d_gene: TRBD2; j_gene: TRBJ2-1; CDR3nt: TGTGCCATCGAGGAGGCGGGCAAGGCGGGGGGCGAGCAGTTCTTC; CDR3aa: CAIEEAGKAGGEQFF
abundance: .; v_gene: TRBV27; d_gene: TRBD1; j_gene: TRBJ1-2; CDR3nt: TGTGCCAGCGGCGGGTGGAGGGGGCCAAAGACTGGCTATGGCTACACCTTC; CDR3aa: CASGGWRGPKTGYGYTF
abundance: many; v_gene: TRBV12-3/TRBV12-4; d_gene: .; j_gene: TRBJ1-1; CDR3nt: TGTGCCAGCAGTTTGCGGCATGGGGACGCTGAAGCTTTCTTT; CDR3aa: CASSLRHGDAEAFF
abundance: many; v_gene: TRBV11-3; d_gene: TRBD2; j_gene: TRBJ2-2; CDR3nt: TGTGCCAGCAGCCCGCGCGGACGGGGAGGGACCGGGGAGCTGTTTTTT; CDR3aa: CASSPRGRGGTGELFF
abundance: many; v_gene: TRBV12-3/TRBV12-4; d_gene: .; j_gene: TRBJ1-5; CDR3nt: TGTGCCAGCAGTTTGACCAGGGCGGATCAGCCCCAGCATTTT; CDR3aa: CASSLTRADQPQHF
abundance: many; v_gene: TRBV11-2; d_gene: .; j_gene: TRBJ2-3; CDR3nt: TGTGCCAGCAGCCCTAGCTTGGGCACAGATACGCAGTATTTT; CDR3aa: CASSPSLGTDTQYF
abundance: many; v_gene: TRBV27; d_gene: .; j_gene: TRBJ2-1; CDR3nt: TGTGCCAGCAGTGTCACAAGGTCCTACAATGAGCAGTTCTTC; CDR3aa: CASSVTRSYNEQFF
abundance: many; v_gene: TRBV12-3/TRBV12-4; d_gene: .; j_gene: TRBJ1-1; CDR3nt: TGTGCCAGCAGCCAATCAGGGAGTAACACTGAAGCTTTCTTT; CDR3aa: CASSQSGSNTEAFF
abundance: once; v_gene: TRBV2; d_gene: TRBD1; j_gene: TRBJ1-2; CDR3nt: TGTGCCAGCATTCTAGGGACAGCTAATGGCTACACCTTC; CDR3aa: CASILGTANGYTF
abundance: many; v_gene: TRBV7-3; d_gene: TRBD1; j_gene: TRBJ2-3; CDR3nt: TGTGCCAGCAGCCCCCTGGGACAGGGGGGGACAGATACGCAGTATTTT; CDR3aa: CASSPLGQGGTDTQYF
abundance: few; v_gene: TRBV4-2; d_gene: TRBD2; j_gene: TRBJ2-3; CDR3nt: TGTGCCAGCAGCCGCTCCCAAGGAGCGGGGGCCACAGATACGCAGTATTTT; CDR3aa: CASSRSQGAGATDTQYF